These T cell receptor beta chains were read from a single sample in a study of CD8+ T cells in alopecia areata. Libraries were prepared by immunoSEQ multiplex PCR; TCRdb keeps only in-frame clonotypes and omits some of them. The sample shows some 58,000 clones, roughly 46% of them seen only once. The material sequenced was CD8+ T cells sorted from blood, taken at approximately week 37, from a patient treated with tofacitinib. These TCRs come from a human donor with alopecia areata. The CDR3 runs from the conserved cysteine through the conserved F or W. The D gene is left open where the match is weak. Rows may omit the clone size; those that give it use once, few, many or a size class.

CDR3 DNA: TGTGCCAGCTCAAGCGGTCCGGGCACTGAAGCTTTCTTT; CDR3 protein: CASSSGPGTEAFF; clone size: -; V gene: TRBV7-2; J gene: TRBJ1-1; D gene: -
CDR3 DNA: TGCGCCAGCAGCATAGGGACAAACGAGCAGTACTTC; CDR3 protein: CASSIGTNEQYF; clone size: -; V gene: TRBV5-1; J gene: TRBJ2-7; D gene: -
CDR3 DNA: TGTGCCAGCAGCGCCCGGACAGGGGCCCCTTACGAGCAGTACTTC; CDR3 protein: CASSARTGAPYEQYF; clone size: few; V gene: TRBV7-9; J gene: TRBJ2-7; D gene: TRBD1
CDR3 DNA: TGCAGCGACGGGGGACAGGGCAGCCATGAGCAGTTCTTC; CDR3 protein: CSDGGQGSHEQFF; clone size: -; V gene: TRBV29-1; J gene: TRBJ2-1; D gene: TRBD1
CDR3 DNA: TGTGCCACCAGCAGAGAGGGCGGGAGGGCCAATGAGCAGTTCTTC; CDR3 protein: CATSREGGRANEQFF; clone size: many; V gene: TRBV15; J gene: TRBJ2-1; D gene: TRBD2
CDR3 DNA: TGCGCCAGCAGCCCCCGACAGGGAGATGAAAAACTGTTTTTT; CDR3 protein: CASSPRQGDEKLFF; clone size: -; V gene: TRBV5-1; J gene: TRBJ1-4; D gene: TRBD1
CDR3 DNA: TGTGCCAGCAGTCCCCGGGACAGGGAAAGGGGCACAGATACGCAGTATTTT; CDR3 protein: CASSPRDRERGTDTQYF; clone size: -; V gene: TRBV28; J gene: TRBJ2-3; D gene: TRBD1
CDR3 DNA: TGTGCCAGCCTCGTGACAGGGGGCTCCTACGAGCAGTACTTC; CDR3 protein: CASLVTGGSYEQYF; clone size: few; V gene: TRBV2; J gene: TRBJ2-7; D gene: TRBD1
CDR3 DNA: TGCAGCCCCTGGCTGTCTGGGGCGCAGTATTTT; CDR3 protein: CSPWLSGAQYF; clone size: -; V gene: TRBV29-1; J gene: TRBJ2-3; D gene: -
CDR3 DNA: TGTGCCAGTAGTATAGGAGGCATGAACACTGAAGCTTTCTTT; CDR3 protein: CASSIGGMNTEAFF; clone size: -; V gene: TRBV19; J gene: TRBJ1-1; D gene: -
CDR3 DNA: TGTGCCAGCAGCTTAGTTGCGCACTCCTACAATGAGCAGTTCTTC; CDR3 protein: CASSLVAHSYNEQFF; clone size: -; V gene: TRBV5-6; J gene: TRBJ2-1; D gene: -
CDR3 DNA: TGTGCCTGGACCCTGGGGGGAGCCTACAATGAGCAGTTCTTC; CDR3 protein: CAWTLGGAYNEQFF; clone size: few; V gene: TRBV30; J gene: TRBJ2-1; D gene: -
CDR3 DNA: TGTGCCAGCCGACGCGGGGGGGAGGCTCACTATGGCTACACCTTC; CDR3 protein: CASRRGGEAHYGYTF; clone size: -; V gene: TRBV27; J gene: TRBJ1-2; D gene: -
CDR3 DNA: TGCAGCGCTGTAGCGGGTTCCTACGAGCAGTACTTC; CDR3 protein: CSAVAGSYEQYF; clone size: -; V gene: TRBV29-1; J gene: TRBJ2-7; D gene: TRBD2
CDR3 DNA: TGCGCCAGCAGCCAAGAGGTGGGCACCTACGAGCAGTACTTC; CDR3 protein: CASSQEVGTYEQYF; clone size: -; V gene: TRBV4-3; J gene: TRBJ2-7; D gene: -
CDR3 DNA: TGCGCCAGCAGCAATCCGGGAGTGAACTACGAGCAGTACTTC; CDR3 protein: CASSNPGVNYEQYF; clone size: -; V gene: TRBV5-1; J gene: TRBJ2-7; D gene: -
CDR3 DNA: TGCAGCGTTGAGGCGGGAGAGGCCTACGAGCAGTACTTC; CDR3 protein: CSVEAGEAYEQYF; clone size: -; V gene: TRBV29-1; J gene: TRBJ2-7; D gene: TRBD2
CDR3 DNA: TGTGCCAGCAGCTTAGCCCCGTGGCAGGGGGAGGACACCGGGGAGCTGTTTTTT; CDR3 protein: CASSLAPWQGEDTGELFF; clone size: -; V gene: TRBV7-2; J gene: TRBJ2-2; D gene: -
CDR3 DNA: TGCAGCGTGGTGGGGTACGAGCAGTACTTC; CDR3 protein: CSVVGYEQYF; clone size: few; V gene: TRBV29-1; J gene: TRBJ2-7; D gene: -
CDR3 DNA: TGCGCCAGCAGCCAAGATCGCCAGGACGAGCAGTACTTC; CDR3 protein: CASSQDRQDEQYF; clone size: -; V gene: TRBV4-1; J gene: TRBJ2-7; D gene: -
CDR3 DNA: TGTGCCAGCGGGTTAAGACGGACTAATGAAAAACTGTTTTTT; CDR3 protein: CASGLRRTNEKLFF; clone size: few; V gene: TRBV27; J gene: TRBJ1-4; D gene: -
CDR3 DNA: TGCGCCAGCAGCCAAGTTGGGAACAATGAGCAGTTCTTC; CDR3 protein: CASSQVGNNEQFF; clone size: few; V gene: TRBV4-1; J gene: TRBJ2-1; D gene: -
CDR3 DNA: TGCAGCGTTGAACTAGCGAAAACCTACGAGCAGTACTTC; CDR3 protein: CSVELAKTYEQYF; clone size: -; V gene: TRBV29-1; J gene: TRBJ2-7; D gene: -
CDR3 DNA: TGTGCCAGCAGTTACGTCCGCGGGACTCTCGACGGCTACACCTTC; CDR3 protein: CASSYVRGTLDGYTF; clone size: -; V gene: TRBV6-5; J gene: TRBJ1-2; D gene: -
CDR3 DNA: TGTGCCAGCAGTTCTTCAGGGGACTCCTACAATGAGCAGTTCTTC; CDR3 protein: CASSSSGDSYNEQFF; clone size: -; V gene: TRBV6-5; J gene: TRBJ2-1; D gene: -
CDR3 DNA: TGCGCCAGCAGCGCGGGACTAGCGGGACACGAGCAGTACTTC; CDR3 protein: CASSAGLAGHEQYF; clone size: -; V gene: TRBV5-1; J gene: TRBJ2-7; D gene: TRBD2
CDR3 DNA: TGCAGCGTTGAAACAGGGGCGAACACCGGGGAGCTGTTTTTT; CDR3 protein: CSVETGANTGELFF; clone size: few; V gene: TRBV29-1; J gene: TRBJ2-2; D gene: TRBD1
CDR3 DNA: TGTGCCAGCAGCCTCGGACAGCATTTCGGGAATGAGCAGTTCTTC; CDR3 protein: CASSLGQHFGNEQFF; clone size: once; V gene: TRBV13; J gene: TRBJ2-1; D gene: -
CDR3 DNA: TGTGCCAGCAGCGTAGTCGGGACAGGGGGGATCTACGAGCAGTACTTC; CDR3 protein: CASSVVGTGGIYEQYF; clone size: -; V gene: TRBV9; J gene: TRBJ2-7; D gene: TRBD1
CDR3 DNA: TGTGCCGCCGAAGCGGGGACTTACAATGAGCAGTTCTTC; CDR3 protein: CAAEAGTYNEQFF; clone size: -; V gene: TRBV30; J gene: TRBJ2-1; D gene: TRBD2
CDR3 DNA: TGTGCCAGCAGCTTATCGGGGGGCGGGCTCCCATCCTACGAGCAGTACTTC; CDR3 protein: CASSLSGGGLPSYEQYF; clone size: -; V gene: TRBV7-2; J gene: TRBJ2-7; D gene: -
CDR3 DNA: TGTGCCAGCAGGGGCCCAAAGGGGGCCACCTACGAGCAGTACTTC; CDR3 protein: CASRGPKGATYEQYF; clone size: -; V gene: TRBV13; J gene: TRBJ2-7; D gene: TRBD1
CDR3 DNA: TGTGCCAGCAGCTCCACAGGGGCGCGCACAGATACGCAGTATTTT; CDR3 protein: CASSSTGARTDTQYF; clone size: -; V gene: TRBV11-2; J gene: TRBJ2-3; D gene: TRBD1
CDR3 DNA: TGTGCCAGCAGTTCAGGGTCCGACTACGAGCAGTACTTC; CDR3 protein: CASSSGSDYEQYF; clone size: few; V gene: TRBV6-5; J gene: TRBJ2-7; D gene: -
CDR3 DNA: TGCGCCAGCAGCCAAGACCAGGGAACAAGGGCCAACGTCCTGACTTTC; CDR3 protein: CASSQDQGTRANVLTF; clone size: -; V gene: TRBV4-3; J gene: TRBJ2-6; D gene: -
CDR3 DNA: TGTGCCAGCAGCTTGGGCCAGGGATTACCCTACGAGCAGTACTTC; CDR3 protein: CASSLGQGLPYEQYF; clone size: -; V gene: TRBV5-4; J gene: TRBJ2-7; D gene: -
CDR3 DNA: TGTGCCAGCAGCGTAGACCCCCTCTCGCAGGGAGTTGTTGGCTACACCTTC; CDR3 protein: CASSVDPLSQGVVGYTF; clone size: -; V gene: TRBV9; J gene: TRBJ1-2; D gene: -
CDR3 DNA: TGTGCCAGCACCTCCCCTATCCATCATGGCTACACCTTC; CDR3 protein: CASTSPIHHGYTF; clone size: -; V gene: TRBV5-4; J gene: TRBJ1-2; D gene: -
CDR3 DNA: TGTGCCAGCAGCGACAAAGCGGGAGTAACATACGAGCAGTACTTC; CDR3 protein: CASSDKAGVTYEQYF; clone size: -; V gene: TRBV9; J gene: TRBJ2-7; D gene: TRBD2
CDR3 DNA: TGTGCCAGCAGCTTAACAGGAGAAAAACTGTTTTTT; CDR3 protein: CASSLTGEKLFF; clone size: -; V gene: TRBV11-2; J gene: TRBJ1-4; D gene: -
CDR3 DNA: TGTGCCAGCAGCCAACGCTCTGGGGCCAACGTCCTGACTTTC; CDR3 protein: CASSQRSGANVLTF; clone size: -; V gene: TRBV11-1; J gene: TRBJ2-6; D gene: -
CDR3 DNA: TGCGCCAGCAGCTTGTTTGGGACTGTCACCTACGAGCAGTACTTC; CDR3 protein: CASSLFGTVTYEQYF; clone size: few; V gene: TRBV5-1; J gene: TRBJ2-7; D gene: -
CDR3 DNA: TGTGCCAGCAGCTTGGGCGTGGGAGAGGAGGCTTACGAGCAGTACTTC; CDR3 protein: CASSLGVGEEAYEQYF; clone size: few; V gene: TRBV7-2; J gene: TRBJ2-7; D gene: -
CDR3 DNA: TGTGCCAGCAGCAGTGGGATTTCCTACGAGCAGTACTTC; CDR3 protein: CASSSGISYEQYF; clone size: once; V gene: TRBV7-2; J gene: TRBJ2-7; D gene: -
CDR3 DNA: TGCAGCGTGGAGGGGGCGTATGGCTACACCTTC; CDR3 protein: CSVEGAYGYTF; clone size: -; V gene: TRBV29-1; J gene: TRBJ1-2; D gene: TRBD1
CDR3 DNA: TGTGCCAGCAGTAGGAGCGGGGACTCCTACAATGAGCAGTTCTTC; CDR3 protein: CASSRSGDSYNEQFF; clone size: -; V gene: TRBV6-5; J gene: TRBJ2-1; D gene: TRBD2
CDR3 DNA: TGTGCCTGGGAAGCTGCCATCTCCGGGGCCGTCCTGACTTTC; CDR3 protein: CAWEAAISGAVLTF; clone size: -; V gene: TRBV30; J gene: TRBJ2-6; D gene: -
CDR3 DNA: TGTGCCAGCAGGAGGGGGTACTACGAGCAGTACTTC; CDR3 protein: CASRRGYYEQYF; clone size: -; V gene: TRBV2; J gene: TRBJ2-7; D gene: -
CDR3 DNA: TGTGCCTGGAGTCTGGGGACTGAAGCTTTCTTT; CDR3 protein: CAWSLGTEAFF; clone size: -; V gene: TRBV30; J gene: TRBJ1-1; D gene: -
CDR3 DNA: TGTGCCAGCAGGCCCATCAAACAGGGGCCCTTCGAGGCTGAAGCTTTCTTT; CDR3 protein: CASRPIKQGPFEAEAFF; clone size: few; V gene: TRBV11-2; J gene: TRBJ1-1; D gene: TRBD1
CDR3 DNA: TGTGCCAGCGAGGGACTAGCGGGAGTGGGCTATGAGCAGTTCTTC; CDR3 protein: CASEGLAGVGYEQFF; clone size: -; V gene: TRBV10-3; J gene: TRBJ2-1; D gene: TRBD2
CDR3 DNA: TGCAGCGTTGTAGGACAGGGTACAGATACGCAGTATTTT; CDR3 protein: CSVVGQGTDTQYF; clone size: -; V gene: TRBV29-1; J gene: TRBJ2-3; D gene: TRBD1
CDR3 DNA: TGTGCCACCAAGCCAGGGGGCGCCGTGGAAAAACTGTTTTTT; CDR3 protein: CATKPGGAVEKLFF; clone size: -; V gene: TRBV2; J gene: TRBJ1-4; D gene: TRBD1
CDR3 DNA: TGCAGCGTTCAGGGGGCTAGTCCCACCGGGGAGCTGTTTTTT; CDR3 protein: CSVQGASPTGELFF; clone size: -; V gene: TRBV29-1; J gene: TRBJ2-2; D gene: TRBD1